The 23 T cell receptor beta chains listed next were all sequenced from one sample in a study of STAT3 mutations in large granular lymphocyte leukemia. Study-level findings and limits: Every T-cell large granular lymphocyte leukemia patient had at least one immunodominant TCR beta clonotype.

Their cognate antigens are unknown. Only in-frame clones appear in the TCRdb table, and some are missing; sequencing was by immunoSEQ multiplex PCR. The top ten hold 45% to 55% of the sample, which has 5,000 or so clones, around 71% seen once. Material for sequencing was PBMCs. These receptors were collected from a human donor with T large granular lymphocyte leukemia. Some clones in this sample may be carry-over from other donors' samples.

V usage is TRBV19 and J usage is TRBJ2-5; TRBD1 or TRBD2 may be the D gene (6 bases each). There are 14 residues in the CDR3. V lost 5 bases, J lost 7 bases, and 17 bases lay in between. Germline CDR1 is LNHDA and CDR2 is SQIVND (reference sequence). The CDR3 DNA sequence: TGTGCCAGTAGTGAACTAGTTACGGGGGCGACCCAGTACTTC. Amino acids: CASSELVTGATQYF. The complete variable domain, with remaining parts taken from reference TRBV19 and TRBJ2-5, reads DGGITQSPKYLFRKEGQNVTLSCEQNLNHDAMYWYRQDPGQGLRLIYYSQIVNDFQKGDIAEGYSVSREKKESFPLTVTSAQKNPTAFYLCASSELVTGATQYFGPGTRLLVL.

The CDR3 region has the DNA TGTGCCAGCAGCTTGGTTGGGGGAGAGGAGCAGTACTTC. It encodes CASSLVGGEEQYF. V is TRBV5-6 and J is TRBJ2-7; D is tentatively TRBD1 or TRBD2 (5 bases each). Trimming pared 0 bases from V and 7 bases from J, leaving 11 bases between. CDR3 length equals 13 residues. Germline V gives CDR1 SGHDT, CDR2 YYEEEE. Together with reference TRBV5-6 and TRBJ2-7, the CDR3 gives the full variable domain: DAGVTQSPTHLIKTRGQQVTLRCSPKSGHDTVSWYQQALGQGPQFIFQYYEEEERQRGNFPDRFSGHQFPNYSSELNVNALLLGDSALYLCASSLVGGEEQYFGPGTRLTVT.

This clone was detected only a few times. The rearrangement links TRBV30 to TRBJ1-2; D is unclear. The CDR3 has 13 residues. Germline CDR1 is GTSNPN and CDR2 is SVGIG (reference sequence). Between the trimmed V and J ends, which lost 1 base and 2 bases, there was a span of 8 bases. The CDR3 DNA follows: TGTGCCTGGAGTGGGGAACGGAACTATGGCTACACCTTC. Translating gives CAWSGERNYGYTF.

The chain uses TRBV27 and TRBJ1-5; D unresolved. Germline V gene data show CDR1 as MNHEY and CDR2 as SMNVEV (reference sequence). The CDR3 has 17 amino acids. With 2 bases removed from V and 10 bases from J, the gap between germline ends came to 24 bases. The DNA for the CDR3 is TGTGCCAGCAGTTTAGAAGCCCCCCGGGCCCAGGTCAGCCCCCAGCATTTT. Protein: CASSLEAPRAQVSPQHF.

The chain joins TRBV5-1 to TRBJ2-3, with 8 bases aligning to TRBD2. Trimming cost V 0 bases and J 2 bases; bases outside gene matches: 5. Germline CDR1 and CDR2: SGHRS and YFSETQ. CDR3 length equals 16 residues. As DNA, the CDR3 is TGCGCCAGCAGCTTGGCGGTAGCGGGGTCCACAGATACGCAGTATTTT. Translated, it gives CASSLAVAGSTDTQYF.

By proportion, this clone is large (0.1 to 1%). The chain recombines TRBV2 with TRBJ1-4, with unresolved D. Trimming left V 4 bases short and J 3 bases short, with 12 bases between. Germline V gene lookup returns CDR1 SNHLY and CDR2 FYNNEI. CDR3 length equals 15 residues. The CDR3 DNA reads as TGTGCCAGCAGTGGGGAGTGGGGATCTAATGAAAAACTGTTTTTT. Protein: CASSGEWGSNEKLFF.

Here the CDR3 DNA reads TGTGCCAGTCTCCAGGGAGGGAACACTGAAGCTTTCTTT. Its translation is CASLQGGNTEAFF. This chain uses TRBV5-6 with TRBJ1-1, with a tentative D call TRBD1 (5 bases). Germline V gene sequence: CDR1 SGHDT, CDR2 YYEEEE. Deletions cut 8 bases from V and 1 base from J, with 12 bases between. This CDR3 contains 13 residues.

The V gene is TRBV5-1, the J gene TRBJ2-7; D may correspond to TRBD1 or TRBD2 (7 bases each). The CDR3 runs 16 residues. Germline V gives CDR1 SGHRS, CDR2 YFSETQ. The V and J ends lost 3 bases and 1 base respectively, with 17 bases between them. The CDR3, as DNA: TGCGCCAGCAGCTCCCCCGGGGGGACAGATTCCTACGAGCAGTACTTC. Amino acids: CASSSPGGTDSYEQYF.

J is TRBJ1-6 and V is TRBV5-6; D may be TRBD1 (5 bases). The germline V and J ends were trimmed by 4 bases and 14 bases, with 13 bases remaining between them. This CDR3 is built from 12 residues. Germline CDR1 reads SGHDT; CDR2 reads YYEEEE. In DNA form, the CDR3 reads TGTGCCAGCAGCCAACCCGAAGGGGCCCTCCACTTT. Protein sequence: CASSQPEGALHF.

The chain uses TRBV7-9 and TRBJ1-5; D remains ambiguous. Between the trimmed V and J ends, which lost 2 bases and 4 bases, there was a span of 3 bases. This CDR3 has 12 amino acids. Germline V gene sequence: CDR1 SEHNR, CDR2 FQNEAQ (reference sequence). CDR3 bases: TGTGCCAGCAGCTTATTGAATCAGCCCCAGCATTTT. Translated: CASSLLNQPQHF.

The chain is built from TRBV18 and TRBJ1-3; D possibly corresponds to TRBD1 (6 bases). Between the trimmed V and J ends, which lost 3 bases and 2 bases, there was a span of 17 bases. From germline, CDR1 is KGHSH and CDR2 LQKENI. The CDR3 is made up of 17 amino acids. Written as DNA, the CDR3 is TGTGCCAGCTCACCTTCACAGGGAGGGAAGACTGGAAACACCATATATTTT. Amino acid sequence: CASSPSQGGKTGNTIYF.

The V gene is TRBV30, the J gene TRBJ2-7; D remains unclear. The V end lost 4 bases, the J end lost 3 bases, and 19 bases lay between the germline ends. This CDR3 spans 15 amino acids. Germline assignment: CDR1 GTSNPN and CDR2 SVGIG (reference sequence). This chain's CDR3 is CAWKRSSLLLYEQYF. CDR3 nucleotide sequence: TGTGCCTGGAAACGGTCGTCCCTCCTCCTCTACGAGCAGTACTTC. Together with reference TRBV30 and TRBJ2-7, the CDR3 gives the full variable domain: SQTIHQWPATLVQPVGSPLSLECTVEGTSNPNLYWYRQAAGRGLQLLFYSVGIGQISSEVPQNLSASRPQDRQFILSSKKLLLSDSGFYLCAWKRSSLLLYEQYFGPGTRLTVT.

This clone has just a few counts. This sequence joins TRBV7-6 and TRBJ2-7; possibly TRBD2 for D (6 bases). From germline, CDR1 is SGHVS and CDR2 FNYEAQ. This CDR3 spans 14 amino acids. Between the trimmed V and J ends, which lost 5 bases and 3 bases, there was a span of 14 bases. The CDR3 protein is CASSLVAEGYEQYF. In DNA form, the CDR3 reads TGTGCCAGCAGCCTGGTAGCGGAGGGCTACGAGCAGTACTTC.

V gene TRBV28 combines with J gene TRBJ2-5; D is unresolved. The CDR3 sequence is 13 residues long. Germline-derived CDR1 and CDR2 are MDHEN and SYDVKM. V shed 4 bases and J shed 4 bases, with 10 bases lying between them. Here the CDR3 DNA reads TGTGCCAGCAGTTCATTCAACGGAGAGACCCAGTACTTC. Its translation is CASSSFNGETQYF.

This chain connects TRBV7-9 to TRBJ1-2, with TRBD1 identical over 9 bases. This CDR3 contains 13 residues. Germline CDR1 and CDR2: SEHNR and FQNEAQ (reference sequence). V trimming: 5 bases; J trimming: 3 bases; junction bases outside the gene matches: 1. The CDR3: CASSRTGDYGYTF. The CDR3 DNA follows: TGTGCCAGCAGCCGGACAGGGGACTATGGCTACACCTTC.

V usage is TRBV7-9 and J usage is TRBJ1-1; TRBD1 matches 7 bases. The J segment lost 11 bases and the V segment lost 5 bases, leaving 11 bases of the junction unmatched. CDR1 and CDR2 from the germline V gene are SEHNR and FQNEAQ (reference sequence). This CDR3 spans 13 amino acids. CDR3: CASSQRDSQMAFF. The CDR3 bases are TGTGCCAGCAGCCAGCGGGACAGCCAAATGGCTTTCTTT. The variable domain in full, completed from reference TRBV7-9 and TRBJ1-1, reads DTGVSQNPRHKITKRGQNVTFRCDPISEHNRLYWYRQTLGQGPEFLTYFQNEAQLEKSRLLSDRFSAERPKGSFSTLEIQRTEQGDSAMYLCASSQRDSQMAFFGQGTRLTVV.

V gene TRBV5-5 combines with J gene TRBJ2-7; 10 bases fit TRBD1. J was trimmed by 0 bases and V by 0 bases; bases with no gene match: 0. Germline V CDR1 and CDR2: SGHKS, YYEKEE (reference sequence). This CDR3 spans 15 amino acids. CDR3 nucleotides: TGTGCCAGCAGCTTGGGGACAGGGGGCTCCTACGAGCAGTACTTC. Its translation: CASSLGTGGSYEQYF.

CDR3 sequence reads: CASSYSRGDTSRYTF. CDR3 bases: TGTGCCAGCAGTTACTCGAGAGGGGACACTAGCCGCTACACCTTC. The chain couples TRBV6-5 to TRBJ1-2; D might be TRBD1 (6 bases). This CDR3 has 15 amino acids. CDR1 and CDR2 from the germline V gene are MNHEY and SVGAGI. The V end was cut by 0 bases, the J end by 9 bases, with 17 bases between.

The chain employs TRBV5-1 and TRBJ1-3; unclear D gene. Between the trimmed V and J ends, which lost 0 bases and 1 base, there was a span of 14 bases. CDR1 SGHRS and CDR2 YFSETQ come from the germline V gene. The CDR3 length is 17 residues. CDR3 in amino acids: CASSLGPRAPSGNTIYF. In DNA form, the CDR3 reads TGCGCCAGCAGCTTGGGTCCCCGGGCCCCGTCTGGAAACACCATATATTTT.

The rearrangement uses TRBV7-2 and TRBJ1-6, with D unresolved. Germline V gives CDR1 SGHTA, CDR2 FQGNSA. CDR3 length: 12 residues. Trimming pared 2 bases from V and 9 bases from J, leaving 5 bases between. The CDR3 loop reads CASSLSGSPLHF. The CDR3, as DNA: TGTGCCAGCAGCTTATCAGGTTCACCCCTCCACTTT.

The V call is TRBV7-9, the J call TRBJ2-5; 7 bases match TRBD2. Germline assignment: CDR1 SEHNR and CDR2 FQNEAQ (reference sequence). The CDR3 consists of 15 residues. With V trimmed by 5 bases and J by 7 bases, 13 bases remained unmatched. CDR3 amino acids: CASSLSGETLGTQYF. In DNA form, the CDR3 reads TGTGCCAGCAGCCTCAGCGGGGAGACCTTAGGGACCCAGTACTTC. The full variable domain, its missing parts supplied by reference TRBV7-9 and TRBJ2-5, is DTGVSQNPRHKITKRGQNVTFRCDPISEHNRLYWYRQTLGQGPEFLTYFQNEAQLEKSRLLSDRFSAERPKGSFSTLEIQRTEQGDSAMYLCASSLSGETLGTQYFGPGTRLLVL.

The CDR3 bases are TGCGCCAGCAGCCACGACACGGGACTGCAGTCCTACGAGCAGTACTTC. Translation: CASSHDTGLQSYEQYF. The rearrangement joins TRBV4-3 to TRBJ2-7, with a tentative D call TRBD2 (6 bases). V lost 3 bases to trimming and J lost 1 base, with 16 bases between them. Germline V gives CDR1 LGHNA, CDR2 YSLEER. The CDR3 runs to 16 residues.

V gene TRBV7-9 combines with J gene TRBJ1-4; 7 nucleotides match TRBD1. Germline loops: CDR1 SEHNR, CDR2 FQNEAQ (reference sequence). The J segment lost 8 bases and the V segment lost 1 base, leaving 7 bases of the junction unmatched. The CDR3 extends over 15 amino acids. CDR3 in amino acids: CASSLGGDRGEKLFF. Here the CDR3 DNA reads TGTGCCAGCAGCTTAGGAGGGGACAGAGGGGAAAAACTGTTTTTT.